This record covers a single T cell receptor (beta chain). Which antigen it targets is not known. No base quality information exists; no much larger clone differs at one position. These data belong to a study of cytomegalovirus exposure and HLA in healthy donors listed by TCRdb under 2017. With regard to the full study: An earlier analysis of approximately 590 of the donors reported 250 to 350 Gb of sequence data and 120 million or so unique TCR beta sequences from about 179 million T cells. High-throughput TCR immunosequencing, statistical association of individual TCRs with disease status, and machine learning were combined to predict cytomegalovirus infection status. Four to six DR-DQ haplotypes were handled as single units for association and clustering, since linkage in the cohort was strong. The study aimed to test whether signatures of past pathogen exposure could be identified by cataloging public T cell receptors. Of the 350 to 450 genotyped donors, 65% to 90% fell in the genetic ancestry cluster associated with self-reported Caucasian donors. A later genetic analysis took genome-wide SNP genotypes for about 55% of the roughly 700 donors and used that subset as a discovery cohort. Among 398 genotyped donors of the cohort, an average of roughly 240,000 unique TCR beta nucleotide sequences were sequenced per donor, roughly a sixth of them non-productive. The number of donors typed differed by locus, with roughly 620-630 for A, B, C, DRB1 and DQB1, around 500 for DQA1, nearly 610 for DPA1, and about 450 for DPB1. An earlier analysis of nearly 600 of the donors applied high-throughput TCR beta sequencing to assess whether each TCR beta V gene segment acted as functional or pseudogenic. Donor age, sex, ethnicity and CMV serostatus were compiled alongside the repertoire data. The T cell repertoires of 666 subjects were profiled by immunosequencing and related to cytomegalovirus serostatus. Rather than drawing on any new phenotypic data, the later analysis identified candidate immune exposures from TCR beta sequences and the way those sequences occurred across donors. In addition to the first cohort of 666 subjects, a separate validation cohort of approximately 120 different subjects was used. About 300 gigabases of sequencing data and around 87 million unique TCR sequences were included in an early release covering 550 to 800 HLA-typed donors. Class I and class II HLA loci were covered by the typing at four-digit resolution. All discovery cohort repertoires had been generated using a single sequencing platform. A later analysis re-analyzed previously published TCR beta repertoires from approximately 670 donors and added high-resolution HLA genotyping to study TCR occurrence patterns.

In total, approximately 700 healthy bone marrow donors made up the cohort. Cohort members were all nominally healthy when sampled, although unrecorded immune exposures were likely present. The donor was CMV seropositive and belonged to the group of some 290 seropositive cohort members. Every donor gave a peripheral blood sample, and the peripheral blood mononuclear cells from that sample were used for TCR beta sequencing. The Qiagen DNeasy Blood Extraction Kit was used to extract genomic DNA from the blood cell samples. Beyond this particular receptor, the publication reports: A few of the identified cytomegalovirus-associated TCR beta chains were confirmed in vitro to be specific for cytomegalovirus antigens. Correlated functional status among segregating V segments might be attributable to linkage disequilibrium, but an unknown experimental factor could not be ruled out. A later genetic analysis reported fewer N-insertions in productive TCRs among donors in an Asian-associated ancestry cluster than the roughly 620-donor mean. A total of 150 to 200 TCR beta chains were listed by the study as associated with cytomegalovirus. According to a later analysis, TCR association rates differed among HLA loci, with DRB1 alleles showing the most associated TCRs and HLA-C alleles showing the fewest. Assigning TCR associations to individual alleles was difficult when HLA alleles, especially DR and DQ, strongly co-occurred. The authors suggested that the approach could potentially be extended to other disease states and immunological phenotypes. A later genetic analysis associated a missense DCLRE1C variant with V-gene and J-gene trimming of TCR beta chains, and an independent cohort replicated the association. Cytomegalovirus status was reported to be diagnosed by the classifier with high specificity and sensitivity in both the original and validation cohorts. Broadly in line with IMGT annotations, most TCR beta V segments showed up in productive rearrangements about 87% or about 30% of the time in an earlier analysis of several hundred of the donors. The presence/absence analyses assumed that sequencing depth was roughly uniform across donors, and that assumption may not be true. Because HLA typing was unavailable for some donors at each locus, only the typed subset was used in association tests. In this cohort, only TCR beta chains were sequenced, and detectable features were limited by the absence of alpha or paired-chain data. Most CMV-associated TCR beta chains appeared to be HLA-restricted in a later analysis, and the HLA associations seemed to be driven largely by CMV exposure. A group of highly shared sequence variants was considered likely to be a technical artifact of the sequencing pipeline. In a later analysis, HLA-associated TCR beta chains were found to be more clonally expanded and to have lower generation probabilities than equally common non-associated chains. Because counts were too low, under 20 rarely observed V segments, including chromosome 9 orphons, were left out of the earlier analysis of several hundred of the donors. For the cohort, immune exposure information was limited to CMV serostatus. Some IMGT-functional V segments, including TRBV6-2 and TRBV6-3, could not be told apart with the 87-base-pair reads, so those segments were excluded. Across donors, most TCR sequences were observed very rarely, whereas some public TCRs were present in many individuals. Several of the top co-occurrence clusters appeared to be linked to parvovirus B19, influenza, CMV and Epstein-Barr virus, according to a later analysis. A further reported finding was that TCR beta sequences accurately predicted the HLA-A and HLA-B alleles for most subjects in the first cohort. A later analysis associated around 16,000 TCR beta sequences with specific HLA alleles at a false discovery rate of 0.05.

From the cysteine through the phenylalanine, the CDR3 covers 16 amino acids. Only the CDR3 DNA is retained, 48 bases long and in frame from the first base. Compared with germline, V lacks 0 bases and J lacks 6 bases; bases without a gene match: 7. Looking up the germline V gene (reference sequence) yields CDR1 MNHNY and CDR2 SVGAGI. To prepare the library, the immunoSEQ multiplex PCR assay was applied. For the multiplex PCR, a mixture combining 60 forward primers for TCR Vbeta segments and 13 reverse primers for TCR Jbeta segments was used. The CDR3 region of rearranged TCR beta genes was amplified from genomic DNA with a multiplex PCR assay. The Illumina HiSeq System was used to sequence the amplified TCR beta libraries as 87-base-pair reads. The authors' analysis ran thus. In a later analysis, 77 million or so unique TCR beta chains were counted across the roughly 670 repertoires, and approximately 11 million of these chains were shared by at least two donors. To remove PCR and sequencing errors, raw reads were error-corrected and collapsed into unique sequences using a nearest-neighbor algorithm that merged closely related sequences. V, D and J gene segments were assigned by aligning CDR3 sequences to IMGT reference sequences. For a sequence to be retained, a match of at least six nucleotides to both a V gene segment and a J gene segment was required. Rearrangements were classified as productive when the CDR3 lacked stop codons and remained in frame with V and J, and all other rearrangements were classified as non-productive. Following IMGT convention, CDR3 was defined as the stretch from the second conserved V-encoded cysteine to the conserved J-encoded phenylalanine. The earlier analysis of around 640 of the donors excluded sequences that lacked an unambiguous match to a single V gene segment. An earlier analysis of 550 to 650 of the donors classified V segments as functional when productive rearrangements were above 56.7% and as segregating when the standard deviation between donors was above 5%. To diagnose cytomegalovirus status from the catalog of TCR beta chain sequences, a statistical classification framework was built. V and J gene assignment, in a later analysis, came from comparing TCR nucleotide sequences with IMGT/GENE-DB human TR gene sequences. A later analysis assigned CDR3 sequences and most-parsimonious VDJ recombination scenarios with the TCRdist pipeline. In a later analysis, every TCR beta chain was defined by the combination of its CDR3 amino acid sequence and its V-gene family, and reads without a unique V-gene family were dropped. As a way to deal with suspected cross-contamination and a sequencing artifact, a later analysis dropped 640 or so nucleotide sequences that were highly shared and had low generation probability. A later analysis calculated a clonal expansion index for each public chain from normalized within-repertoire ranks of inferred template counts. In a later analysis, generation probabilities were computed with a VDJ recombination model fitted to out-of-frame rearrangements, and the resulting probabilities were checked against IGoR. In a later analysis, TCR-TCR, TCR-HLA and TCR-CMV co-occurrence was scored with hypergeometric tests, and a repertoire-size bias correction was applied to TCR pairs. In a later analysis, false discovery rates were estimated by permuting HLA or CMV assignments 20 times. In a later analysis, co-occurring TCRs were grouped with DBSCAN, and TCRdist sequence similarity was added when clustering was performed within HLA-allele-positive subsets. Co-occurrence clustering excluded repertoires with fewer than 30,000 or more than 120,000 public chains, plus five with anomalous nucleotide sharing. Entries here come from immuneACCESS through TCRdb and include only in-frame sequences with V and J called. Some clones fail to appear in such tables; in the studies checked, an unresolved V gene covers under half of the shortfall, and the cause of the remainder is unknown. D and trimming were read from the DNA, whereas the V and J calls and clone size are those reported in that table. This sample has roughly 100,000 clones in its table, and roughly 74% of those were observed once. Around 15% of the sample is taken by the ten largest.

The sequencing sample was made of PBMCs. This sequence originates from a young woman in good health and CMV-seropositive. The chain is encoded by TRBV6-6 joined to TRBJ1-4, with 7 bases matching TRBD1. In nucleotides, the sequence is TGTGCCAGCAGTTACTCGCTGACAGGGTCCGATGAAAAACTGTTTTTT. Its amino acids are CASSYSLTGSDEKLFF.